This T cell receptor (beta chain) comes out of a study of beta chain features in type 1 diabetes. Study-level results: Researchers report that Type 1 diabetes patients had moderately but significantly shorter TCRB CDR3s across all four CD4+ subsets.

The CDR3 spans 16 residues. V shed 3 bases and J shed 2 bases, with 17 bases lying between them. Germline V CDR1 and CDR2: GTSNPN, SVGIG (reference sequence). Reverse transcription of all isolated RNA meant that expressed TCRB transcripts were sequenced. Sequenced by immunoSEQ multiplex PCR; TCRdb stores in-frame clones only, minus some. Among 20,000 to 30,000 clones listed, around half were seen once. On this clone: Its cognate antigen is unknown.

This TCR was recovered from a man under 40 with type 1 diabetes. The chain carries TRBV30 and TRBJ1-3; no firm D call. Sequenced: stem cell memory CD4+ T cells from blood. CDR3 amino acids: CAWSTPGTVPGNTIYF. The CDR3 region has the DNA TGTGCCTGGAGCACCCCAGGAACCGTCCCTGGAAACACCATATATTTT.